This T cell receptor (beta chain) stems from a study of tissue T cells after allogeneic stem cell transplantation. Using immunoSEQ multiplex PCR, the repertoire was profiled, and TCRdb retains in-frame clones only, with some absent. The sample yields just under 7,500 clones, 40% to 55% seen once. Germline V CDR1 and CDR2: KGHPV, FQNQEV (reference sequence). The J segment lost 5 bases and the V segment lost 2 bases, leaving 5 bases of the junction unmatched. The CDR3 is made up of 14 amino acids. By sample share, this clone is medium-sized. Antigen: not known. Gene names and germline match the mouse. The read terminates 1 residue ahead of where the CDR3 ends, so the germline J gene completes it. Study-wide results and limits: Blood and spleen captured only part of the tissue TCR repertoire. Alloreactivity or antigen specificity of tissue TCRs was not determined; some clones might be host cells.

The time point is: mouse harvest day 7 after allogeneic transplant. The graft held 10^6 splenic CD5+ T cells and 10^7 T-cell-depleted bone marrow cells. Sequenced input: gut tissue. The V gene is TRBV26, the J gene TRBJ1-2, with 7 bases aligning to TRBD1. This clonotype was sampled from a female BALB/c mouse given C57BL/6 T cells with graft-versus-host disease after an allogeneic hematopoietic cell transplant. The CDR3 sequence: CASSLPGGWSDYTF. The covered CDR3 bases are TGTGCCAGCAGTCTGCCAGGGGGATGGTCCGACTACACC.